The next 24 T cell receptor beta chains were all read from a single sample in a study of T cell responses to AZD1222 COVID-19 vaccine. Some clones are missing from TCRdb's copy, which holds only in-frame ones; the method was immunoSEQ multiplex PCR. The sample lists some 180,000 clones, roughly nine tenths occurring once. This sample comprised peripheral blood, obtained 28 days after the second AZD1222 dose. The source is an adult who received the AZD1222 COVID-19 vaccine.

The chain employs TRBV5-1 and TRBJ2-5; 9 bases fit TRBD2. Germline CDR1 is SGHRS and CDR2 is YFSETQ. This CDR3 region has 16 residues. The V segment lost 1 base and the J segment 5 bases; nucleotides outside the gene matches: 9. The CDR3 reads CASSLLGGRAGETQYF. DNA of the CDR3: TGCGCCAGCAGCTTGCTTGGCGGGAGGGCCGGTGAGACCCAGTACTTC.

The chain links TRBV9 to TRBJ2-3; D might be TRBD2 (6 bases). Trimming removed 2 bases from V and 4 bases from J, with 14 bases in between. In germline, CDR1 is SGDLS, CDR2 YYNGEE. The CDR3 length is 15 residues. CDR3 nucleotides: TGTGCCAGCAGCGTGGGGGGACTTCCCCCAGATACGCAGTATTTT. Amino acid sequence: CASSVGGLPPDTQYF.

This clone was recorded only once. The J gene is TRBJ1-2, the V gene TRBV18; D is uncertain. V lost 3 bases and J lost 8, with 13 bases in between. CDR3 size: 13 residues. The germline V gene has CDR1 KGHSH and CDR2 LQKENI. DNA for the CDR3: TGTGCCAGCTCACCGCTTGACTCCGCCGGCTACACCTTC. It encodes CASSPLDSAGYTF.

Of note for this clone: Other DNA sequences in the same sample also yield this CDR3. The V and J genes are TRBV18 and TRBJ2-1; 10 nucleotides align to TRBD2. Germline loops: CDR1 KGHSH, CDR2 LQKENI. The CDR3 extends over 15 amino acids. V dropped 3 bases and J dropped 2; count of bases not matched to a gene: 1. This chain's CDR3 is CASSPGLAAYNEQFF. The CDR3 DNA follows: TGTGCCAGCTCACCCGGACTAGCGGCCTACAATGAGCAGTTCTTC.

The V call is TRBV5-1, the J call TRBJ1-5; no clear D. The CDR3 runs 14 residues. Germline V gene lookup returns CDR1 SGHRS and CDR2 YFSETQ. Between the trimmed V and J ends, which lost 0 bases and 3 bases, there was a span of 7 bases. CDR3 amino acids: CASSLGETNQPQHF. CDR3 DNA sequence: TGCGCCAGCAGCTTGGGGGAGACCAATCAGCCCCAGCATTTT.

V is TRBV11-2 and J is TRBJ2-5; D remains unclear. Germline assignment: CDR1 SGHAT and CDR2 FQNNGV. The CDR3 runs to 14 residues. V lost 5 bases and J lost 4, with 14 bases in between. Written as DNA, the CDR3 is TGTGCCAGCAGCCACCCCAGAGGAAGAGAGACCCAGTACTTC. Encoded protein: CASSHPRGRETQYF.

This sequence joins TRBV12-5 and TRBJ2-3; TRBD2 agrees at 9 bases. CDR1 and CDR2 from the germline V gene are LGHNT and FRNRAP. This CDR3 comprises 16 residues. Trimming removed 5 bases from V and 0 bases from J; junction bases left unmatched: 6. The CDR3 nucleotides read TGTGCTAGTGGTATGGGACTAGCCCCTAGCACAGATACGCAGTATTTT. Protein: CASGMGLAPSTDTQYF.

The V gene is TRBV4-1, the J gene TRBJ2-7, with TRBD2 as a possible D gene (6 bases). This CDR3 comprises 16 residues. V was clipped by 0 bases and J by 0 bases, with 12 bases between them. CDR1 and CDR2 from the germline V gene are MGHRA and YSYEKL. In nucleotides, the CDR3 is TGCGCCAGCAGCCAAGAGGGCGGGGCTAGCTCCTACGAGCAGTACTTC. Protein product: CASSQEGGASSYEQYF.

This sequence joins TRBV19 and TRBJ1-2; no clear D. The CDR3 is 13 amino acids. Germline values: CDR1 LNHDA, CDR2 SQIVND (reference sequence). The V end lost 3 bases, the J end lost 4 bases, and 9 bases lay between the germline ends. The CDR3 here is CASSMQAFYGYTF. In DNA form, the CDR3 reads TGTGCCAGTAGTATGCAAGCGTTCTATGGCTACACCTTC. The full variable domain, in which reference TRBV19 and TRBJ1-2 provide the parts outside the CDR3, is DGGITQSPKYLFRKEGQNVTLSCEQNLNHDAMYWYRQDPGQGLRLIYYSQIVNDFQKGDIAEGYSVSREKKESFPLTVTSAQKNPTAFYLCASSMQAFYGYTFGSGTRLTVV.

The chain is built from TRBV5-1 and TRBJ2-7; 7 bases are shared with TRBD1. The trim removed 2 bases at V and 2 bases at J, leaving 7 bases unmatched. CDR3 length equals 15 residues. Per germline, CDR1 SGHRS and CDR2 YFSETQ. DNA for the CDR3: TGCGCCAGCAGCTTAACAGGGGCTGGGACCTACGAGCAGTACTTC. Encoded protein: CASSLTGAGTYEQYF.

The chain employs TRBV10-1 and TRBJ2-1; a weak D match, TRBD2 (6 bases). CDR3 length equals 13 residues. V gave up 6 bases and J gave up 9 bases, with 15 bases separating them. Germline lookup yields CDR1 WNHNN and CDR2 SYGVQD (reference sequence). CDR3 region: CASSHDLGGEQFF. CDR3 DNA sequence: TGCGCCAGCAGCCACGACTTGGGAGGTGAGCAGTTCTTC.

V is TRBV19 and J is TRBJ1-1; tentatively, D is TRBD1 (6 bases). Germline V gives CDR1 LNHDA, CDR2 SQIVND (reference sequence). V was clipped by 10 bases and J by 1 base, with 16 bases between them. The CDR3 covers 14 residues. CDR3 loop: CATTDDRTNTEAFF. DNA of the CDR3: TGTGCCACCACTGACGACAGGACGAACACTGAAGCTTTCTTT.

The rearrangement joins TRBV7-3 to TRBJ1-1; D remains unclear. CDR1 SGHTA and CDR2 FQGTGA come from the germline V gene. Trimming removed 3 bases at V and 4 bases at J, with 9 bases between. The CDR3 length is 13 residues. This CDR3 reads CASSFGVGTEAFF. CDR3 nucleotides: TGTGCCAGCAGCTTCGGGGTCGGCACTGAAGCTTTCTTT.

This sequence joins TRBV9 and TRBJ1-5, with D unresolved. Trimming shortened V by 0 bases and J by 2 bases, and 9 bases separated the two germline ends. CDR3 size: 15 residues. Germline CDR1 reads SGDLS; CDR2 reads YYNGEE. In nucleotides, the CDR3 is TGTGCCAGCAGCGTAGGCAGTATGGGCAATCAGCCCCAGCATTTT. This gives the protein CASSVGSMGNQPQHF.

The chain employs TRBV20-1 and TRBJ2-3; D call uncertain. The V gene's germline CDR1 is DFQATT and CDR2 SNEGSKA (reference sequence). The CDR3 contains 11 residues. V dropped 1 base and J dropped 8 bases, with 7 bases sitting between them. CDR3 region: CSARVPATQYF. CDR3 DNA sequence: TGCAGTGCTAGAGTCCCCGCTACGCAGTATTTT.

This clone was seen a handful of times. This chain joins TRBV18 and TRBJ1-2; 8 bases agree with TRBD1. CDR1 KGHSH and CDR2 LQKENI come from the germline V gene. The V and J ends lost 3 bases and 3 bases, in that order; junction bases with no gene match: 9. This CDR3 has 16 amino acids. CDR3 sequence (DNA): TGTGCCAGCTCACCTTTGGACAGGGCGCGGTACTATGGCTACACCTTC. This sequence encodes CASSPLDRARYYGYTF.

V and J are TRBV5-1 and TRBJ2-2, with 8 bases fitting TRBD1. J was trimmed by 6 bases and V by 0 bases; bases with no gene match: 13. This CDR3 has 18 amino acids. The V gene's germline CDR1 is SGHRS and CDR2 YFSETQ. The DNA for the CDR3 is TGCGCCAGCAGCTTGGCCGGAACGTCCGTGACAGGGGCCGGGGAGCTGTTTTTT. Translation gives CASSLAGTSVTGAGELFF.

The CDR3 loop reads CASSYGRTSGNQETQYF. The DNA of the CDR3 is TGTGCCAGCAGTTACGGTAGAACTAGCGGGAACCAAGAGACCCAGTACTTC. The chain uses TRBV6-2 or TRBV6-3 and TRBJ2-5; the match to TRBD2 covers 10 bases. The V and J ends lost 2 bases and 0 bases, in that order; junction bases with no gene match: 6. This CDR3 is 17 amino acids long. Germline V gene lookup returns CDR1 MNHEY and CDR2 SVGEGT.

The chain has TRBV19 and TRBJ1-2; D is ambiguous. The CDR3 contains 12 residues. Trimming removed 10 bases at V and 4 bases at J, with 13 bases between. The germline V gene encodes CDR1 LNHDA and CDR2 SQIVND (reference sequence). The DNA of the CDR3 is TGTGCCACGGTGGGAGGATTCTATGGCTACACCTTC. Protein product: CATVGGFYGYTF.

This clone was recorded only once. The chain joins TRBV15 to TRBJ1-4; no definite D call. The germline gives CDR1 LNHNV, CDR2 YYDKDF (reference sequence). CDR3 size: 18 residues. V dropped 0 bases and J dropped 1 base, with 15 bases sitting between them. CDR3 in amino acids: CATSRERASRKTNEKLFF. In DNA form, the CDR3 reads TGTGCCACCAGCAGAGAGCGGGCCTCTAGGAAAACTAATGAAAAACTGTTTTTT.

This clone came up a few times. V is TRBV7-8 and J is TRBJ2-1; 11 nucleotides align to TRBD2. Germline assignment: CDR1 SGHVS and CDR2 FQNEAQ. V trimming: 6 bases; J trimming: 0 bases; junction bases outside the gene matches: 4. The CDR3 covers 16 residues. CDR3 protein: CASRPSGRSSYNEQFF. The CDR3 coding sequence is TGTGCCAGCAGACCTAGCGGGAGGAGCTCCTACAATGAGCAGTTCTTC.

This clone appeared once. The V call is TRBV28, the J call TRBJ1-2; D ambiguous. Trimming removed 2 bases at V and 8 bases at J, with 12 bases between. This CDR3 is 13 amino acids long. CDR1 and CDR2 (germline): MDHEN, SYDVKM. The CDR3 loop is CASSLIGTGGYTF. The DNA for the CDR3 is TGTGCCAGCAGTTTAATAGGCACGGGGGGCTACACCTTC.

This chain joins TRBV7-3 and TRBJ1-1, with D unclear. Trimming removed 5 bases at V and 0 bases at J, with 7 bases between. The germline CDR1 and CDR2 sequences are SGHTA and FQGTGA. CDR3 size: 13 residues. This chain's CDR3 is CASSTTVNTEAFF. The CDR3, as DNA: TGTGCCAGCAGCACCACGGTGAACACTGAAGCTTTCTTT. The full variable domain, in which reference TRBV7-3 and TRBJ1-1 provide the parts outside the CDR3, is GAGVSQTPSNKVTEKGKYVELRCDPISGHTALYWYRQSLGQGPEFLIYFQGTGAADDSGLPNDRFFAVRPEGSVSTLKIQRTERGDSAVYLCASSTTVNTEAFFGQGTRLTVV.

V is TRBV5-1 and J is TRBJ2-7, with 7 positions matching TRBD2. This CDR3 comprises 16 residues. V lost 4 bases and J lost 2; bases outside the gene matches: 12. Germline values: CDR1 SGHRS, CDR2 YFSETQ. The CDR3 protein is CASSPPSLSGTYEQYF. The CDR3 nucleotides read TGCGCCAGCAGCCCGCCCTCACTAAGCGGGACCTACGAGCAGTACTTC.